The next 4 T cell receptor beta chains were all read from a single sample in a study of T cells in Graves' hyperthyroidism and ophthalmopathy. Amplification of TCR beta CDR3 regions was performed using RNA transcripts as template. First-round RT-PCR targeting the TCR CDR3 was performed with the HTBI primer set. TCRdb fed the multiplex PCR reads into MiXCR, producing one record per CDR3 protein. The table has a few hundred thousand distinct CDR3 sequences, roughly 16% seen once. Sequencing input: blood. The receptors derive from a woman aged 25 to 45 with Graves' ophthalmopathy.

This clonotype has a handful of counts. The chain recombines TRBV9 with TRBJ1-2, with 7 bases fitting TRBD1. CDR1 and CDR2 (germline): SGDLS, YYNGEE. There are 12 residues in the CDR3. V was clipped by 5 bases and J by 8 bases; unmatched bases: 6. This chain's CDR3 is CASSAYRGGYTF. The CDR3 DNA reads TGTGCCAGCAGTGCCTACAGGGGCGGCTACACCTTC. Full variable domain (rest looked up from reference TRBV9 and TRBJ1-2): DSGVTQTPKHLITATGQRVTLRCSPRSGDLSVYWYQQSLDQGLQFLIQYYNGEERAKGNILERFSAQQFPDLHSELNLSSLELGDSALYFCASSAYRGGYTFGSGTRLTVV.

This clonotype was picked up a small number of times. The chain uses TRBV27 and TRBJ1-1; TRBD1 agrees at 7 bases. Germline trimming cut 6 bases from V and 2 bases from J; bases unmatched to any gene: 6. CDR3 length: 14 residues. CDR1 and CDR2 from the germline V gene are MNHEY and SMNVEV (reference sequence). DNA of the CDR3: TGTGCCAGCAGGAAACGGGACAGAAACACTGAAGCTTTCTTT. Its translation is CASRKRDRNTEAFF.

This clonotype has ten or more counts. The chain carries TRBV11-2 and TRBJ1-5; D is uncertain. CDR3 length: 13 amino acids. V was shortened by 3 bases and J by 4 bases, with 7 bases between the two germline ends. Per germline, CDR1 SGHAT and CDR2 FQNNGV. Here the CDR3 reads CASSFSENQPQHF. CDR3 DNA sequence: TGTGCCAGCAGCTTTTCGGAGAATCAGCCCCAGCATTTT.

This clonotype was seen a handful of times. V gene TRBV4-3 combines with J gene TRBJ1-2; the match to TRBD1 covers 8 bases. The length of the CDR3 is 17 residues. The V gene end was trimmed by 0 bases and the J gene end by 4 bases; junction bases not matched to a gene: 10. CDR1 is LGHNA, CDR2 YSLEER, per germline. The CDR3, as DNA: TGCGCCAGCAGCCAAGATGCCCAGGGGGCAGGTGGCTATGGCTACACCTTC. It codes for CASSQDAQGAGGYGYTF.